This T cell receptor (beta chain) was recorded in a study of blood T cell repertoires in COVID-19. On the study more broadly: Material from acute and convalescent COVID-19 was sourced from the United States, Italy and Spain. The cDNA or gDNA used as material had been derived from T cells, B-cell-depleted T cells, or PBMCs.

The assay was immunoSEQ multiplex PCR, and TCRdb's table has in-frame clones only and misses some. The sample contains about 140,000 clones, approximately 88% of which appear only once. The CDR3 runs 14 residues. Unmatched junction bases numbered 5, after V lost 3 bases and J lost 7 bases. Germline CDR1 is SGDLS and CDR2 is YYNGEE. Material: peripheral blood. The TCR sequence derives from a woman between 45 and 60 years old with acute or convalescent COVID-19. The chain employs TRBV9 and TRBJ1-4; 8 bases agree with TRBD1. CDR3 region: CASSAGGLPEKLFF. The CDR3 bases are TGTGCCAGCAGCGCAGGGGGCCTGCCTGAAAAACTGTTTTTT.